This T cell receptor beta chain comes out of a study of blood T cell repertoires in COVID-19. Overall study: Donors in the United States, Italy and Spain gave samples during acute or convalescent COVID-19. Nucleic acid was either cDNA or gDNA, and it came from T cells, B-cell-depleted T cells, or PBMCs.

V was shortened by 5 bases and J by 7 bases, with 8 bases between the two germline ends. The CDR3 loop spans 12 amino acids. Germline CDR1 and CDR2: SEHNR and FQNEAQ (reference sequence). Authors' analysis steps: Scientists estimated how many nucleated cells there were by amplifying reference gene primers. Some clones are missing from TCRdb's copy, which holds only in-frame ones; the method was immunoSEQ multiplex PCR. Clone size and the V and J calls come from that table; the DNA yielded D and trimming. The table has 300,000 to 400,000 clones, under 95% seen once. The V and J genes are TRBV7-9 and TRBJ2-2; a possible D gene is TRBD2 (5 bases). The receptor was isolated from a woman younger than 35 who had recovered from COVID-19. The sample consisted of peripheral blood. The CDR3 is CASSAGVGELFF. As DNA, the CDR3 is TGTGCCAGCAGCGCCGGGGTCGGGGAGCTGTTTTTT.